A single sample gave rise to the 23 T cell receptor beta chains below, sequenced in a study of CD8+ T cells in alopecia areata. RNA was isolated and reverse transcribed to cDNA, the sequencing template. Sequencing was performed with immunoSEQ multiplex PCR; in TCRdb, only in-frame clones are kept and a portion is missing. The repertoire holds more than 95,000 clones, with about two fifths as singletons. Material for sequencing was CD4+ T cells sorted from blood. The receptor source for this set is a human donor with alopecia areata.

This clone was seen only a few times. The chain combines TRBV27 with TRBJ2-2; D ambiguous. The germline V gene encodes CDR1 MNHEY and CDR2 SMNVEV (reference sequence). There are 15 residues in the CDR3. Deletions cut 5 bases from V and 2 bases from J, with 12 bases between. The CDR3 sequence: CASSAGSTNTGELFF. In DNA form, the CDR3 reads TGTGCCAGCAGTGCTGGATCCACTAACACCGGGGAGCTGTTTTTT.

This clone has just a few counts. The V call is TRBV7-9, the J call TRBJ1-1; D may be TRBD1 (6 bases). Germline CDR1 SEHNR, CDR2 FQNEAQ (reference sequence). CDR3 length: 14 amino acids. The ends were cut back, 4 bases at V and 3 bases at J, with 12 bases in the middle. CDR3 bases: TGTGCCAGCAGCTCCCAGGGGATCGACACTGAAGCTTTCTTT. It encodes CASSSQGIDTEAFF. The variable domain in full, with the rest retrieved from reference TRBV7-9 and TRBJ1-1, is DTGVSQNPRHKITKRGQNVTFRCDPISEHNRLYWYRQTLGQGPEFLTYFQNEAQLEKSRLLSDRFSAERPKGSFSTLEIQRTEQGDSAMYLCASSSQGIDTEAFFGQGTRLTVV.

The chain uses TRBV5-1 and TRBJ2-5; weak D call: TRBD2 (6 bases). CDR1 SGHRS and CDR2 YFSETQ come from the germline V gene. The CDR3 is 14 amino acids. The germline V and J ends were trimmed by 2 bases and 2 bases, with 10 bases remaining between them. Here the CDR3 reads CASSFAGRQETQYF. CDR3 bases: TGCGCCAGCAGCTTTGCGGGACGACAAGAGACCCAGTACTTC.

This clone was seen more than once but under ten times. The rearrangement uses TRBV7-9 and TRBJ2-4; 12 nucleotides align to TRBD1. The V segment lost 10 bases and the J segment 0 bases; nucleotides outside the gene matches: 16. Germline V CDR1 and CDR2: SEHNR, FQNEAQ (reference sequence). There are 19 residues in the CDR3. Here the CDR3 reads CAISTSRDRGLIAKNIQYF. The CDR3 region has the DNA TGTGCCATCTCGACTTCGCGGGACAGGGGGCTAATAGCCAAAAACATTCAGTACTTC.

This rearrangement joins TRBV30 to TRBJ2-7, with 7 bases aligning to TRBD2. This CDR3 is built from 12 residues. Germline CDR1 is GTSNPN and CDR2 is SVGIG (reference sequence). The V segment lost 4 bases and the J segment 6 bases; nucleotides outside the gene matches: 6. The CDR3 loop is CAWNTGGGEQYF. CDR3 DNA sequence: TGTGCCTGGAATACGGGGGGTGGCGAGCAGTACTTC. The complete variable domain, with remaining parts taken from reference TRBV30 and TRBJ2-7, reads SQTIHQWPATLVQPVGSPLSLECTVEGTSNPNLYWYRQAAGRGLQLLFYSVGIGQISSEVPQNLSASRPQDRQFILSSKKLLLSDSGFYLCAWNTGGGEQYFGPGTRLTVT.

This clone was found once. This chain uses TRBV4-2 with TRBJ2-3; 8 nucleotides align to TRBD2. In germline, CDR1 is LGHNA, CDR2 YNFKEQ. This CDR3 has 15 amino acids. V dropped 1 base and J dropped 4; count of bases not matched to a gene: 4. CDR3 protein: CASSQAGGLPDTQYF. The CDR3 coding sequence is TGTGCCAGCAGCCAAGCGGGGGGGCTCCCAGATACGCAGTATTTT.

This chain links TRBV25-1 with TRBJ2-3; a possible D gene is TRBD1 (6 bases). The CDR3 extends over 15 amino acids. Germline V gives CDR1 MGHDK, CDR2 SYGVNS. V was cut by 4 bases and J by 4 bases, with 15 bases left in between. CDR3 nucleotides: TGTGCCAGCAGTGCACAGGGATCCTATTCAGATACGCAGTATTTT. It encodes CASSAQGSYSDTQYF.

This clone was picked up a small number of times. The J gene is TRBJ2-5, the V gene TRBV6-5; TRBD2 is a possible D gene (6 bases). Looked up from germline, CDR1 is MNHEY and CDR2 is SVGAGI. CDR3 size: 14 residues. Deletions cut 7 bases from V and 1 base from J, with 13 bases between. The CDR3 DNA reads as TGTGCCAGCAATGTTGGGGGGAGCCAAGAGACCCAGTACTTC. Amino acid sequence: CASNVGGSQETQYF.

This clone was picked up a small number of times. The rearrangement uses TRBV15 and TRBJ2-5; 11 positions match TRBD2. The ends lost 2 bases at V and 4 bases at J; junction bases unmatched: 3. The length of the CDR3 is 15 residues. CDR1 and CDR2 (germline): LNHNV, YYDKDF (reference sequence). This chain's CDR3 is CATSRPTSGTETQYF. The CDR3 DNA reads TGTGCCACCAGCAGACCGACTAGCGGGACAGAGACCCAGTACTTC.

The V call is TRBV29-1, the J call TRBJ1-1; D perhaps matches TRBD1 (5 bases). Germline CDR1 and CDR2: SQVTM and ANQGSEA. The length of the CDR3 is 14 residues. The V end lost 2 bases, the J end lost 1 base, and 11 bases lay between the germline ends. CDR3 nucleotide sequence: TGCAGCGTTGAACCCAGGGTTGGGAACACTGAAGCTTTCTTT. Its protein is CSVEPRVGNTEAFF.

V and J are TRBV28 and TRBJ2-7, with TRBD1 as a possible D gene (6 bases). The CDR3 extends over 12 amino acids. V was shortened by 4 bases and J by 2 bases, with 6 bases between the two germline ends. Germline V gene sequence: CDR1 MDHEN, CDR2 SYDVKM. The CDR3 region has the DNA TGTGCCAGCAGTTGGACAGCCTACGAGCAGTACTTC. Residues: CASSWTAYEQYF.

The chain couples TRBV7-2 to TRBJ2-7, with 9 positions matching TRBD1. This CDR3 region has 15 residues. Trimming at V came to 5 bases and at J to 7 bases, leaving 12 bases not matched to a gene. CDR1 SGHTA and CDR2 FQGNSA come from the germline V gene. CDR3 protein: CASSQRDRVAEEQYF. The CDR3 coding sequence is TGTGCCAGCAGCCAGCGGGACAGGGTAGCGGAGGAGCAGTACTTC.

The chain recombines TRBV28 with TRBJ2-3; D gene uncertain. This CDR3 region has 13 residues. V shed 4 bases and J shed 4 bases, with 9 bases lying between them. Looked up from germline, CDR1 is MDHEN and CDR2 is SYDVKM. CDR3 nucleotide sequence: TGTGCCAGCAGTTCCGGAGAGGCAGATACGCAGTATTTT. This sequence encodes CASSSGEADTQYF.

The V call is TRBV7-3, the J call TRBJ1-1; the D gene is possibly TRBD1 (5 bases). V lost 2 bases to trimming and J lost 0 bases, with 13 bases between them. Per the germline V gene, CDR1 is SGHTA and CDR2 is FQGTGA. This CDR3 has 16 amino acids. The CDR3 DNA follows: TGTGCCAGCAGCTTATACCCCGGGACCATGAACACTGAAGCTTTCTTT. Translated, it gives CASSLYPGTMNTEAFF.

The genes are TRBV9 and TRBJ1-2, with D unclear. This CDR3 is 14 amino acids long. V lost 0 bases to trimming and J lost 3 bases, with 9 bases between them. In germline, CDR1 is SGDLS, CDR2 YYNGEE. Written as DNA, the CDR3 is TGTGCCAGCAGCGTAGCGGGGAGGGACTATGGCTACACCTTC. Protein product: CASSVAGRDYGYTF. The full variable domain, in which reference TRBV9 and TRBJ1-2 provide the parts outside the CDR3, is DSGVTQTPKHLITATGQRVTLRCSPRSGDLSVYWYQQSLDQGLQFLIQYYNGEERAKGNILERFSAQQFPDLHSELNLSSLELGDSALYFCASSVAGRDYGYTFGSGTRLTVV.

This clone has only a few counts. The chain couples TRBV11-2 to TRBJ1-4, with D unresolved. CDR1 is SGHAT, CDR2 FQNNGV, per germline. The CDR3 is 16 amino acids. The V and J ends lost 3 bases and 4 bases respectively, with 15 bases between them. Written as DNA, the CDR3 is TGTGCCAGCAGCTTGATTGTACAGAGTCTTAATGAAAAACTGTTTTTT. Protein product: CASSLIVQSLNEKLFF.

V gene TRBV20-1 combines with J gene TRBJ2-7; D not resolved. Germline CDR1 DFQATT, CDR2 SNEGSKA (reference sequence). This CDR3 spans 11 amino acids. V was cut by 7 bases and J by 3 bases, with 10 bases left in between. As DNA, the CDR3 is TGCAGTGTCGAAAGAAGCTACGAGCAGTACTTC. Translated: CSVERSYEQYF.

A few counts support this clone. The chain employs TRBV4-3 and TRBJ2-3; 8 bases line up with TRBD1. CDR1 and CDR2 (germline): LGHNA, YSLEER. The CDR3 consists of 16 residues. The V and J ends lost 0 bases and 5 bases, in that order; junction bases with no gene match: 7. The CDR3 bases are TGCGCCAGCAGCCAAGATCAGGGGGCGAGGAAAGATACGCAGTATTTT. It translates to CASSQDQGARKDTQYF.

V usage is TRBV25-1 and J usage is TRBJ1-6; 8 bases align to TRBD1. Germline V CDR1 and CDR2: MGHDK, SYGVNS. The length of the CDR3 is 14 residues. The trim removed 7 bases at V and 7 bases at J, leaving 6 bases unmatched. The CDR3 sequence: CASTFGTGNSPLHF. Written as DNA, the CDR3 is TGTGCCAGCACCTTCGGGACAGGAAATTCACCCCTCCACTTT.

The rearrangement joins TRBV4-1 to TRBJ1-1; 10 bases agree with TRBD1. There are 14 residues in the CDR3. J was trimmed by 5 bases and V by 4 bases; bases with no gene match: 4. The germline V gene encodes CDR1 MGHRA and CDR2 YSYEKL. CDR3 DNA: TGCGCCAGCAGCCCCGGACAGGGGGAGACTGAAGCTTTCTTT. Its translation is CASSPGQGETEAFF.

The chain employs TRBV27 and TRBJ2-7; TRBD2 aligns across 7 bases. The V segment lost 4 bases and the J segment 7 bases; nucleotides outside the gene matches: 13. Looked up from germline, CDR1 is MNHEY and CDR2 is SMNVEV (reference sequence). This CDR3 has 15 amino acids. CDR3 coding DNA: TGTGCCAGCAGTTACGCCGGGACTACGGCTGGTGAGCAGTACTTC. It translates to CASSYAGTTAGEQYF.

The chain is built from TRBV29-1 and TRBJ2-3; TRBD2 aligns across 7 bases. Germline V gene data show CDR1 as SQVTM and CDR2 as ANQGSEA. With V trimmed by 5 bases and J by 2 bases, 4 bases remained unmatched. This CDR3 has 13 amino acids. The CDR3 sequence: CSVTGRNTDTQYF. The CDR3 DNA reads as TGCAGCGTTACCGGGAGGAACACAGATACGCAGTATTTT.

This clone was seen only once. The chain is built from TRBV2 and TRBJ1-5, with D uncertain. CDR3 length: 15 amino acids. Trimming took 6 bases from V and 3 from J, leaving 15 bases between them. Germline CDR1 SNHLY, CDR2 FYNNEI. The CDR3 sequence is CASSELGGPNQPQHF. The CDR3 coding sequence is TGTGCCAGCAGCGAACTGGGCGGTCCCAATCAGCCCCAGCATTTT.